This T cell receptor (beta chain) was sequenced in a study of T cells in Graves' hyperthyroidism and ophthalmopathy. Duration under 3 months, a NOSPECS grade of at least 4, and a Clinical Activity Score of at least 3 characterized the ophthalmopathy patients. Amplified TCR beta CDR3 regions derived from RNA transcripts. A first-round RT-PCR of the TCR CDR3 used the HTBI primer set. TCRdb processed the multiplex PCR reads anew with MiXCR; each CDR3 protein has one entry. The data contain about 500,000 distinct CDR3 sequences, 17% of them singletons. This CDR3 spans 17 amino acids. CDR1 is LGHNA, CDR2 YSLEER, per germline. V dropped 0 bases and J dropped 9; count of bases not matched to a gene: 9. This clonotype has just a few counts.

This TCR was sampled from a woman under 30 with Graves' ophthalmopathy. Sequenced: blood. The V gene is TRBV4-3, the J gene TRBJ2-1; 12 bases map to TRBD2. CDR3 in DNA: TGCGCCAGCAGCCAAGATCGGGGAGCTAGCGGGAGGGGTGAGCAGTTCTTC. Its protein product is CASSQDRGASGRGEQFF.